The rows below give T cell receptor beta chains drawn from one sample of a study of cytomegalovirus exposure and HLA in healthy donors. Data came from immunoSEQ multiplex PCR; TCRdb stores just in-frame clones and leaves some out. The repertoire includes about 99,000 clones, almost 80% of them detected once, and about 4% sits in the top ten. The specimen sequenced was PBMCs. These receptor sequences come from a man in his fifties or sixties in good health and CMV-seropositive. Each CDR3 is given with its conserved first and last residue. Each record gives: D gene, J gene, clone size, V gene, CDR3 DNA, CDR3 protein. D genes are given only for firm matches. Size is stated for part of the rows, as once, few or many counts, or as a class when the clone is expanded.

>NA|TRBJ2-7|few|TRBV7-2
TGTGCCAGCAGCTTAGGTGGAGGGATTCAATACGAGCAGTACTTC
CASSLGGGIQYEQYF
>NA|TRBJ2-7|NA|TRBV4-1
TGCGCCAGCAGCCAAGATAATAGGGCGGGGAAGTACGAGCAGTACTTC
CASSQDNRAGKYEQYF
>NA|TRBJ2-5|NA|TRBV15
TGTGCCACCAGCAGAGATCTAGGGACCCAGTACTTC
CATSRDLGTQYF
>NA|TRBJ1-1|NA|TRBV5-8
TGTGCCAGCAGCTTGGAAGCGGCTATGAACACTGAAGCTTTCTTT
CASSLEAAMNTEAFF
>NA|TRBJ2-1|NA|TRBV10-3
TGTGCCACCAAGACTGACCTACCCGGGAGCAATGAGCAGTTCTTC
CATKTDLPGSNEQFF
>NA|TRBJ1-2|once|TRBV9
TGTGCCAGCAGCGGCCGACTGGCAGGGGATGGCTACACCTTC
CASSGRLAGDGYTF
>TRBD1|TRBJ1-1|NA|TRBV9
TGTGCCAGCAGCGTAGCCGGGACAGGGGATGTGAACACTGAAGCTTTCTTT
CASSVAGTGDVNTEAFF
>NA|TRBJ1-2|NA|TRBV28
TGTGCCAGCAGTCCTTATGACAGTGCTTACTATAGGGGCTACACCTTC
CASSPYDSAYYRGYTF
>NA|TRBJ2-7|NA|TRBV27
TGTGCCAGCAGTTTAGGGCAGGGCGGTTACTACGAGCAGTACTTC
CASSLGQGGYYEQYF
>TRBD1|TRBJ2-6|NA|TRBV7-9
TGTGCCAGCAGCCGGACAGGGGCCAGCTCTGGGGCCAACGTCCTGACTTTC
CASSRTGASSGANVLTF
>NA|TRBJ2-1|NA|TRBV30
TGTGCCTGGGGGGTGGAGGGCAATAATGAGCAGTTCTTC
CAWGVEGNNEQFF
>NA|TRBJ1-5|NA|TRBV28
TGTGCCAGCAGAGATACAGGTCCCAATCAGCCCCAGCATTTT
CASRDTGPNQPQHF
>TRBD1|TRBJ2-7|NA|TRBV9
TGTGCCAGCAGCGCGACCGGGACAGGGTCTGGCGAGCAGTACTTC
CASSATGTGSGEQYF
>NA|TRBJ2-7|NA|TRBV5-1
TGCGCCAGCAGTGGTGGGAGGCCCCCTCTCAGCGAGCAGTACTTC
CASSGGRPPLSEQYF
>NA|TRBJ1-4|few|TRBV5-5
TGTGCCAGCGGCCTCCCCGGGGCAACTAATGAAAAACTGTTTTTT
CASGLPGATNEKLFF
>TRBD2|TRBJ2-7|NA|TRBV6-1
TGTGCCAGTTACAGGTCTAGCGGCTCCTACGAGCAGTACTTC
CASYRSSGSYEQYF
>NA|TRBJ1-1|NA|TRBV7-9
TGTTCCAGCAGCCAGGGACTGAACGGCATGAACACTGAAGCTTTCTTT
CSSSQGLNGMNTEAFF
>TRBD2|TRBJ2-3|NA|TRBV11-3
TGTGCCAGCAGCTTGGGGGGGGATACGCAGTATTTT
CASSLGGDTQYF
>NA|TRBJ1-1|NA|TRBV6-1
TGTGCAAGCACGCCACCCATGCAGGGCACTGAAGCTTTCTTT
CASTPPMQGTEAFF